This TCR beta chain comes out of a study of breast tumors, draining lymph nodes, adjacent tissues. Study findings and constraints: Luminal-like breast cancer showed significantly higher tumor–nontumor repertoire similarity than basal-like.

Germline loops: CDR1 LGHDT, CDR2 YNNKEL (reference sequence). The CDR3 spans 14 residues. Losses at the gene ends were 2 bases for V and 7 bases for J; bases not matched to a gene: 7. The table lists this clonotype with many counts. Antigen: not known. TCRdb called the multiplex PCR reads again in MiXCR, with one record for every CDR3 protein. The table shows tens of thousands of distinct CDR3 sequences, with 50% to 75% occurring only once. The TCR was taken from a female donor with breast cancer. Some clones in this sample may be carry-over from other donors' samples. Material: tumor-adjacent breast tissue. The chain uses TRBV3-1 and TRBJ1-2; 7 bases line up with TRBD1. The CDR3 spells CASSQFKGAGGYTF. The CDR3, as DNA: TGTGCCAGCAGCCAATTCAAGGGGGCCGGTGGCTACACCTTC.